Listed here are 21 T cell receptor beta chains from one sample, sequenced in a study of cytomegalovirus exposure and HLA in healthy donors. Generated by immunoSEQ multiplex PCR, the TCRdb table keeps only in-frame clones and is missing some. The table shows 68,000 or so clones, with approximately 90% occurring only once. The sequenced sample was PBMCs. Source of these receptors: a man younger than 30 in good health and CMV-seronegative.

The rearrangement joins TRBV30 to TRBJ2-1; D uncertain. From germline, CDR1 is GTSNPN and CDR2 SVGIG (reference sequence). This CDR3 spans 11 amino acids. V was trimmed by 4 bases and J by 3 bases, leaving 4 bases between them. CDR3 residues: CAWTYYNEQFF. The CDR3 nucleotides are TGTGCCTGGACGTACTACAATGAGCAGTTCTTC. Drawing the rest from reference TRBV30 and TRBJ2-1, the complete variable domain is SQTIHQWPATLVQPVGSPLSLECTVEGTSNPNLYWYRQAAGRGLQLLFYSVGIGQISSEVPQNLSASRPQDRQFILSSKKLLLSDSGFYLCAWTYYNEQFFGPGTRLTVL.

V is TRBV7-9 and J is TRBJ1-2; 7 bases fit TRBD1. The ends lost 6 bases at V and 3 bases at J; junction bases unmatched: 7. The CDR3 loop spans 14 amino acids. Germline loops: CDR1 SEHNR, CDR2 FQNEAQ (reference sequence). CDR3 coding DNA: TGTGCCAGCAGTCGCGGGACAGCTTACTATGGCTACACCTTC. This gives the protein CASSRGTAYYGYTF.

A single count supports this clone. V and J are TRBV7-2 and TRBJ2-3; D gene ambiguous. This CDR3 has 16 residues. The germline V and J ends were trimmed by 1 base and 8 bases, with 19 bases remaining between them. In germline, CDR1 is SGHTA, CDR2 FQGNSA. DNA for the CDR3: TGTGCCAGCAGCTTAGGGGCCGGATCTGCTACTGGTACGCAGTATTTT. Amino acids: CASSLGAGSATGTQYF.

This sequence joins TRBV9 and TRBJ2-1; D gene uncertain. Germline CDR1 reads SGDLS; CDR2 reads YYNGEE. The CDR3 has 13 residues. V dropped 4 bases and J dropped 6 bases, with 11 bases sitting between them. Here the CDR3 DNA reads TGTGCCAGCAGCCCCCGAGGCCGCAATGAGCAGTTCTTC. Amino acid sequence: CASSPRGRNEQFF.

The chain carries TRBV6-5 and TRBJ1-1; possible D gene TRBD1, 6 bases. CDR1 MNHEY and CDR2 SVGAGI come from the germline V gene. The length of the CDR3 is 15 residues. Trimming cost V 2 bases and J 9 bases, with 19 bases left between them. In DNA, the CDR3 is TGTGCCAGCAGTTACGGGAGGGTTCTGGGGGCAAAAGCTTTCTTT. Translation gives CASSYGRVLGAKAFF.

CDR3 in amino acids: CASSSQGGRAFF. The CDR3 nucleotides read TGTGCCAGCAGTTCACAGGGAGGGAGAGCTTTCTTT. V gene TRBV27 combines with J gene TRBJ1-1; TRBD1 is a possible D gene (6 bases). Germline values: CDR1 MNHEY, CDR2 SMNVEV (reference sequence). This CDR3 comprises 12 residues. Trimming stripped 4 bases from V and 10 bases from J, with 13 bases between.

The chain is built from TRBV10-3 and TRBJ2-3, with a weak D call TRBD2 (6 bases). The CDR3 contains 15 residues. Germline CDR1 and CDR2: ENHRY and SYGVKD. V lost 3 bases to trimming and J lost 2 bases, with 12 bases between them. Here the CDR3 reads CAISDSLATTDTQYF. The CDR3 bases are TGTGCCATCAGTGACTCACTAGCAACCACAGATACGCAGTATTTT.

The V call is TRBV30, the J call TRBJ2-3; TRBD2 agrees at 13 bases. With V trimmed by 2 bases and J by 0 bases, 8 bases remained unmatched. The CDR3 is 18 amino acids. Per germline, CDR1 GTSNPN and CDR2 SVGIG (reference sequence). CDR3 in amino acids: CAWSPAGTSGTSTDTQYF. The CDR3 coding sequence is TGTGCCTGGAGTCCGGCAGGGACTAGCGGGACTAGCACAGATACGCAGTATTTT.

The chain employs TRBV7-4 and TRBJ2-1; TRBD1 might be the D (5 bases). CDR3 length: 16 residues. CDR1 SGHVT and CDR2 SQSDAQ come from the germline V gene. The V end lost 5 bases, the J end lost 0 bases, and 14 bases lay between the germline ends. CDR3 in DNA: TGTGCCAGCAGCCCGAGAGACAGAGACTCCTACAATGAGCAGTTCTTC. It codes for CASSPRDRDSYNEQFF.

The V call is TRBV9, the J call TRBJ2-2, with 8 nucleotides matching TRBD2. V shed 4 bases and J 0 bases; nucleotides not matched to a gene: 5. Germline loops: CDR1 SGDLS, CDR2 YYNGEE. CDR3 length equals 16 residues. The CDR3 here is CASSSSGLANTGELFF. DNA of the CDR3: TGTGCCAGCAGCTCGTCGGGACTAGCGAACACCGGGGAGCTGTTTTTT.

The chain links TRBV6-5 to TRBJ2-1; 7 nucleotides align to TRBD2. CDR3 length: 15 residues. Germline CDR1 and CDR2: MNHEY and SVGAGI. V was clipped by 0 bases and J by 6 bases; unmatched bases: 5. The CDR3 DNA follows: TGTGCCAGCAGTTACTCGGGGGGAGGGCCCAATGAGCAGTTCTTC. Amino acid sequence: CASSYSGGGPNEQFF.

CDR3 region: CASSGTNRGYTF. The DNA of the CDR3 is TGTGCCAGCAGCGGGACAAATCGTGGCTACACCTTC. This chain links TRBV21-1 with TRBJ1-2; TRBD1 was called by the table and not checked on the DNA. TRBV21-1 is a pseudogene locus. This CDR3 has 12 amino acids.

This chain uses TRBV4-3 with TRBJ2-1, with D perhaps TRBD2 (5 bases). V shed 2 bases and J shed 4 bases, with 6 bases lying between them. This CDR3 region has 13 residues. Germline assignment: CDR1 LGHNA and CDR2 YSLEER. The DNA of the CDR3 is TGCGCCAGCAGCCAATGGGAGTACAATGAGCAGTTCTTC. It yields the protein CASSQWEYNEQFF.

The chain recombines TRBV10-1 with TRBJ2-1; 13 bases map to TRBD2. Germline trimming cut 5 bases from V and 8 bases from J; bases unmatched to any gene: 9. From germline, CDR1 is WNHNN and CDR2 SYGVQD (reference sequence). The CDR3 spans 16 residues. CDR3 nucleotides: TGCGCCAGCAGTAATGGACTAGCGGGAGTCATCGATGAGCAGTTCTTC. This translates into CASSNGLAGVIDEQFF.

The CDR3 DNA follows: TGTGCCAGTAGTGTGGACTCTAGCCTCGACGAGCAGTACTTC. Translating it yields CASSVDSSLDEQYF. The V and J genes are TRBV19 and TRBJ2-7; D perhaps matches TRBD2 (5 bases). The CDR3 covers 14 residues. Germline V CDR1 and CDR2: LNHDA, SQIVND (reference sequence). The germline V and J ends were trimmed by 5 bases and 5 bases, with 16 bases remaining between them.

V is TRBV7-2 and J is TRBJ2-1, with 7 bases lining up with TRBD1. This CDR3 comprises 14 residues. Germline CDR1 SGHTA, CDR2 FQGNSA. Trimming at V came to 3 bases and at J to 5 bases, leaving 4 bases not matched to a gene. CDR3 in DNA: TGTGCCAGCAGCTTCCGGGACAGACACAATGAGCAGTTCTTC. It codes for CASSFRDRHNEQFF. Full variable domain (outside the CDR3, taken from reference TRBV7-2 and TRBJ2-1): GAGVSQSPSNKVTEKGKDVELRCDPISGHTALYWYRQSLGQGLEFLIYFQGNSAPDKSGLPSDRFSAERTGGSVSTLTIQRTQQEDSAVYLCASSFRDRHNEQFFGPGTRLTVL.

A single count supports this clone. This chain uses TRBV5-5 with TRBJ2-6; TRBD2 might be the D (5 bases). The CDR3 consists of 16 residues. Germline CDR1 SGHKS, CDR2 YYEKEE (reference sequence). Trimming removed 0 bases at V and 3 bases at J, with 10 bases between. CDR3 nucleotides: TGTGCCAGCAGCTTGGTGCTTCGGGATGGGGCCAACGTCCTGACTTTC. Protein product: CASSLVLRDGANVLTF.

This clone came up a few times. The genes are TRBV4-3 and TRBJ2-1; D is uncertain. V was clipped by 1 base and J by 1 base, with 14 bases between them. The CDR3 sequence is 17 residues long. Germline V lookup: CDR1 LGHNA, CDR2 YSLEER. The CDR3 region is CASSQGDGVSSYNEQFF. The CDR3, as DNA: TGCGCCAGCAGCCAAGGCGACGGAGTCAGTTCCTACAATGAGCAGTTCTTC.

The rearrangement joins TRBV5-5 to TRBJ1-1, with D maybe TRBD1 (5 bases). With 6 bases removed from V and 0 bases from J, the gap between germline ends came to 12 bases. The germline CDR1 and CDR2 sequences are SGHKS and YYEKEE (reference sequence). This CDR3 comprises 14 residues. The CDR3 nucleotides read TGTGCCAGCAACTTTGGGGCTATGAACACTGAAGCTTTCTTT. Its protein product is CASNFGAMNTEAFF.

V and J are TRBV25-1 and TRBJ1-2; D may be TRBD1 (6 bases). From germline, CDR1 is MGHDK and CDR2 SYGVNS. The germline V and J ends were trimmed by 5 bases and 3 bases, with 16 bases remaining between them. This CDR3 is built from 15 residues. Here the CDR3 reads CASSQGEQGYYGYTF. Here the CDR3 DNA reads TGTGCCAGCAGTCAGGGAGAACAGGGATACTATGGCTACACCTTC.

The chain employs TRBV2 and TRBJ2-1; unclear D gene. The CDR3 is made up of 13 amino acids. V shed 7 bases and J shed 2 bases, with 9 bases lying between them. The germline V gene encodes CDR1 SNHLY and CDR2 FYNNEI. The CDR3 protein is CASKRETYNEQFF. CDR3 coding DNA: TGTGCCAGCAAGCGAGAGACCTACAATGAGCAGTTCTTC.